The text below deals with one TCR beta chain. After removal of 4 bases from V and 7 bases from J, the junction contained 10 bases not matched to a gene. There are 16 residues in the CDR3. CDR1 is SNHLY, CDR2 FYNNEI, per germline. A single record per CDR3 protein comes from TCRdb applying MiXCR to the PCR reads. Here the sample spans approximately 550,000 distinct CDR3 sequences, about 22% being singletons. This record belongs to a study of molecular identifiers for immune sequencing clone quantification. What was sequenced was naive CD8+ T cells from blood, with Jurkat cell RNA spiked in. Subset: FACS-sorted CD8+CD4-CCR7+CD45RA+ naive T cells. The chain carries TRBV2 and TRBJ2-1; 10 positions agree with TRBD1. The receptor was derived from a human donor in good health. Some libraries in this study had Jurkat cell RNA spiked in. The CDR3 DNA follows: TGTGCCAGCAGTGGTCTTTCCGGGACAGGGGATAATGAGCAGTTCTTC. Translation: CASSGLSGTGDNEQFF.